Listed below are T cell receptor beta chains from one sample, sequenced in a study of control samples from healthy donors and cancer patients. Profiled with immunoSEQ multiplex PCR; TCRdb holds only in-frame clones, not every one. The repertoire holds roughly 130,000 clones, with about 95% as singletons. The sample was blood. All receptors derive from a man aged 25 to 40 in good health. CDR3s include the opening cysteine and the closing phenylalanine or tryptophan.

v_call cdr3_aa
TRBV6-5 CASRNRGENEKLFF
TRBV28 CASSPRGEVTEAFF
TRBV11-2 CASSPSFENTIYF
TRBV18 CASSPMGIEQYF
TRBV19 CASSSPGGGHYGYTF
TRBV2 CASSRVRTGDTEAFF
TRBV27 CASRFTGANTEAFF
TRBV5-8 CASSLGPHEAFF
TRBV3-1/TRBV3-2 CASSQGRQGGAFF
TRBV5-1 CASSNQQGAIQTQYF
TRBV19 CASSTRRGAETQYF
TRBV6-6 CASMTGGSSTDTQYF
TRBV4-1 CASSQGTGGREQYF